The sequence of this TCR beta chain was determined in a study of graft-versus-host responses after intestinal transplantation. Turning to the study itself: As for transplant type, recipients had multivisceral, liver-intestinal, or isolated intestinal grafts. Every recipient had anti-thymocyte globulin induction and about three years of tacrolimus plus steroids.

J was trimmed by 3 bases and V by 3 bases; bases with no gene match: 8. CDR3 length: 15 residues. Germline-derived CDR1 and CDR2 are SNHLY and FYNNEI. The data were produced by immunoSEQ multiplex PCR, yet TCRdb's version contains in-frame clones alone and is incomplete. The data show 75,000 to 100,000 clones, with 85% to 95% seen just once and about 0.5% held by the top ten. Study-level results: The recipient marrow held GvH clones, and some of them showed up first in ileum or blood. Early HvG declines after transplant were associated with peak circulating GvH clone levels.

Turning to this clone: Its antigen is not identified.

Source: unstimulated CD8+ T cells sorted from spleen or lymph node cells, taken before intestinal transplant. The rearrangement uses TRBV2 and TRBJ2-7; 7 bases align to TRBD1. The origin of this receptor is a human donor who received an intestinal transplant. The CDR3 nucleotides read TGTGCCAGCAGTGACTCCCGACAGGGCCGCTACGAGCAGTACTTC. Its translation is CASSDSRQGRYEQYF.